This note documents a single T cell receptor beta chain sequence. Its target is unknown. CDR3 size: 14 residues. V gave up 1 base and J gave up 0 bases, with 10 bases separating them. The germline CDR1 and CDR2 sequences are DFQATT and SNEGSKA (reference sequence). The source of the sample is a study of blood T cells in healthy people across ages. Combining a sample-barcoded 5' primer with a J-beta primer mix, a second PCR ran for roughly 6 to 12 cycles. TCRdb re-called the 5' RACE reads through MiXCR, storing one row per CDR3 protein. The profile shows approximately 1,700,000 distinct CDR3 sequences, 39% of them singletons. Whole-study findings and limits: The unknown donor CMV status may have confounded expanded clonotype changes. Both naive CD4+ cell counts and diversity were greater in long-lived donors than in aged donors.

Donors ranged from roughly 6 to 100 years old and were healthy Caucasians in Russia. This clonotype was obtained from a human donor in good health. The sequencing input was blood. This chain connects TRBV20-1 to TRBJ2-7, with D possibly matching TRBD1 (5 bases). The CDR3 nucleotides read TGCAGTGCTAGAGCAGGGTCAAGCTCCTACGAGCAGTACTTC. Its translation: CSARAGSSSYEQYF.